The present entry profiles one T cell receptor beta chain with its context. The sample originates from a study of regulatory T cells in long-lasting Graves disease. Study-level information: Antithyroid drugs had been taken under 3 months by newly diagnosed Graves' patients.

Documented time point: newly diagnosed GD, antithyroid drugs for less than 3 months. The authors made the TCR library using RNA they extracted from PBMCs. Per the germline V gene, CDR1 is LNHDA and CDR2 is SQIVND (reference sequence). The CDR3 is 15 amino acids. The V and J ends lost 6 bases and 6 bases, in that order; junction bases with no gene match: 9. The TCR beta library used iRepertoire HTBI primers with Arm-PCR amplification of CDR3. TCRdb reprocessed the multiplex PCR reads with MiXCR, giving one entry per CDR3 protein. The repertoire holds about 540,000 distinct CDR3 sequences, with about 13% as singletons. These data are also associated with another study on T cells in Graves' hyperthyroidism and ophthalmopathy.

The chain couples TRBV19 to TRBJ2-1; 9 bases map to TRBD1. Sequenced material: peripheral blood mononuclear cells (PBMCs), taken at new diagnosis, from a patient treated with antithyroid drugs. The sequence was obtained from a man aged 30 to 39 with Graves disease. The CDR3 is CASSSGTGSPNEQFF. The CDR3 DNA follows: TGTGCCAGTAGCTCCGGGACAGGGAGTCCCAATGAGCAGTTCTTC.